This T cell receptor beta chain originates from a study of CD8 T cells in Susac syndrome. An input of about 0.5 to 1 ug of RNA was subjected to reverse transcription using random hexamers. TCRdb reprocessed the immunoSEQ multiplex PCR reads via MiXCR and lists one record per CDR3 protein. Of roughly 250,000 distinct CDR3 sequences listed, 90% to 96% are singletons. The authors sequenced TCR beta from blood CD8+ and CD4+ T cells. Patients with Susac syndrome met diagnostic criteria defined recently for definite or probable disease. The germline V gene has CDR1 MNHEY and CDR2 SVGAGI. The CDR3 is made up of 14 amino acids. V lost 0 bases to trimming and J lost 2 bases; unmatched junction nucleotides: 0.

The V and J genes are TRBV6-5 and TRBJ2-5, with 7 bases matching TRBD1. This clonotype originated in a human donor with Susac syndrome. Material for sequencing was CD4+ T cells from PBMCs. The CDR3: CASSYSGQQETQYF. For the CDR3, the DNA is TGTGCCAGCAGTTACTCGGGACAGCAAGAGACCCAGTACTTC.